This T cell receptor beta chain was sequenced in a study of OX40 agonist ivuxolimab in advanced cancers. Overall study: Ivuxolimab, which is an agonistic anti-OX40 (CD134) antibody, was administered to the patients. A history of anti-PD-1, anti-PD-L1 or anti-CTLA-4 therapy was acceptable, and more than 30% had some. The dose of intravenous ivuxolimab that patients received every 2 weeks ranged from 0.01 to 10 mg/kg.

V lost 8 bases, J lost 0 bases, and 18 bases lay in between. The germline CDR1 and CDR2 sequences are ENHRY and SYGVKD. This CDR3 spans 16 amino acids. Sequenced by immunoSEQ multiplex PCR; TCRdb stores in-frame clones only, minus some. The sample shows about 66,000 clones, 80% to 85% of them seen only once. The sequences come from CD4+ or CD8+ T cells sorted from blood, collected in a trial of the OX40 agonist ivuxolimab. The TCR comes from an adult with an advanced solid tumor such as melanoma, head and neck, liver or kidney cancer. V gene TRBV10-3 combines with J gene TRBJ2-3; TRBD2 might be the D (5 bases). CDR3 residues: CAIGRAPPPSTDTQYF. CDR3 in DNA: TGTGCCATCGGGCGGGCCCCACCACCTAGCACAGATACGCAGTATTTT.